This passage covers 23 T cell receptor beta chains from one sample sequenced in a study of blood T cell repertoires in COVID-19. Libraries were prepared by immunoSEQ multiplex PCR; TCRdb keeps only in-frame clonotypes and omits some of them. The sample lists more than 150,000 clones, around 80% seen once, with about 3% in the top ten. Sequencing was done on a sample of peripheral blood. The receptors were gathered from an elderly woman with active or convalescent COVID-19.

The chain couples TRBV25-1 to TRBJ2-5; TRBD1 is a possible D gene (5 bases). CDR1 MGHDK and CDR2 SYGVNS come from the germline V gene. This CDR3 spans 12 amino acids. V lost 4 bases, J lost 5 bases, and 8 bases lay in between. This CDR3 reads CASSVQAETQYF. CDR3 coding DNA: TGTGCCAGCAGTGTACAGGCGGAGACCCAGTACTTC.

V usage is TRBV9 and J usage is TRBJ2-3; 14 bases map to TRBD2. Germline assignment: CDR1 SGDLS and CDR2 YYNGEE. V was pared by 3 bases and J by 7 bases, with 7 bases of the junction left unmatched. The CDR3 consists of 16 residues. This CDR3 reads CASSARLAGGQNTQYF. In nucleotides, the CDR3 is TGTGCCAGCAGCGCCCGACTAGCGGGGGGGCAAAATACGCAGTATTTT.

This chain connects TRBV6-1 to TRBJ1-2; D is ambiguous. CDR3 length: 15 amino acids. Trimming stripped 2 bases from V and 1 base from J, with 11 bases between. Germline CDR1 reads MNHNS; CDR2 reads SASEGT. CDR3 region: CASSEIGVSNYGYTF. In nucleotides, the CDR3 is TGTGCCAGCAGTGAAATCGGGGTTAGTAACTATGGCTACACCTTC.

The rearrangement links TRBV28 to TRBJ2-1, with 13 bases that match TRBD2. This CDR3 has 16 amino acids. With V trimmed by 8 bases and J by 0 bases, 4 bases remained unmatched. Germline loops: CDR1 MDHEN, CDR2 SYDVKM. CDR3 amino acids: CASGTSGGASYNEQFF. The CDR3 region has the DNA TGTGCCAGCGGAACTAGCGGGGGGGCCTCCTACAATGAGCAGTTCTTC. Complete variable domain (other parts from reference TRBV28 and TRBJ2-1): DVKVTQSSRYLVKRTGEKVFLECVQDMDHENMFWYRQDPGLGLRLIYFSYDVKMKEKGDIPEGYSVSREKKERFSLILESASTNQTSMYLCASGTSGGASYNEQFFGPGTRLTVL.

This CDR3 is CASSPRTAGTTDTQYF. DNA of the CDR3: TGTGCCAGCAGCCCCCGAACAGCGGGGACCACAGATACGCAGTATTTT. The J gene is TRBJ2-3, the V gene TRBV3-1 (or the pseudogene TRBV3-2); 7 nucleotides line up with TRBD2. The CDR3 is 16 amino acids. CDR1 LGHDT and CDR2 YNNKEL come from the germline V gene (reference sequence). Trimming took 4 bases from V and 2 from J; bases not matched to a gene: 9.

The count of this clone is one. J is TRBJ1-1 and V is TRBV28, with a possible D match to TRBD1 (6 bases). This CDR3 is 14 amino acids long. Germline assignment: CDR1 MDHEN and CDR2 SYDVKM. Trimming removed 5 bases at V and 5 bases at J, with 15 bases between. In nucleotides, the CDR3 is TGTGCCAGCAGTCTAGGGGGGGCACGGACTGAAGCTTTCTTT. This sequence encodes CASSLGGARTEAFF.

This clone turned up a few times. The gene calls are TRBV19 and TRBJ2-7; 7 nucleotides align to TRBD1. There are 16 residues in the CDR3. V trimming: 5 bases; J trimming: 0 bases; junction bases outside the gene matches: 10. CDR1 is LNHDA and CDR2 is SQIVND in the germline V gene (reference sequence). This chain's CDR3 is CASSPLKRQGSYEQYF. The CDR3 DNA reads TGTGCCAGTAGTCCTCTCAAGAGACAGGGCTCCTACGAGCAGTACTTC.

The chain is built from TRBV2 and TRBJ2-3, with 13 bases matching TRBD2. The germline CDR1 and CDR2 sequences are SNHLY and FYNNEI. This CDR3 has 14 amino acids. V trimming: 4 bases; J trimming: 7 bases; junction bases outside the gene matches: 2. CDR3 DNA: TGTGCCAGCAGTGGGACTAGCGGGAGAAATACGCAGTATTTT. Residues: CASSGTSGRNTQYF.

This sequence joins TRBV7-8 and TRBJ2-1; 9 nucleotides match TRBD1. The CDR3 loop spans 16 amino acids. Germline CDR1 and CDR2: SGHVS and FQNEAQ. Unmatched junction bases numbered 10, after V lost 5 bases and J lost 5 bases. The CDR3 loop reads CASSLRGQGGHNEQFF. In DNA, the CDR3 is TGTGCCAGCAGCCTAAGGGGACAGGGAGGTCACAATGAGCAGTTCTTC.

The table lists this clone with a few counts. The rearrangement joins TRBV3-1 (or the pseudogene TRBV3-2) to TRBJ1-5; no definite D call. V was shortened by 1 base and J by 3 bases, with 4 bases between the two germline ends. The CDR3 runs 13 residues. Germline values: CDR1 LGHDT, CDR2 YNNKEL (reference sequence). The CDR3 region is CASSQAVNQPQHF. The CDR3 nucleotides read TGTGCCAGCAGCCAAGCGGTCAATCAGCCCCAGCATTTT.

This sequence joins TRBV10-3 and TRBJ1-2; 10 positions agree with TRBD1. Per germline, CDR1 ENHRY and CDR2 SYGVKD. The junction had 1 base not matched to a gene; V was cut back by 4 bases and J by 8 bases. The CDR3 is 12 residues long. Here the CDR3 reads CAISVGQGGYTF. The CDR3 bases are TGTGCCATCAGTGTGGGACAGGGGGGCTACACCTTC.

This chain links TRBV5-1 with TRBJ2-5; TRBD1 matches at 9 bases. The V and J ends lost 0 bases and 5 bases, in that order; junction bases with no gene match: 2. CDR1 SGHRS and CDR2 YFSETQ come from the germline V gene. This CDR3 is built from 14 residues. CDR3 DNA sequence: TGCGCCAGCAGCTTGGGGGACAGGGTGGAGACCCAGTACTTC. It codes for CASSLGDRVETQYF.

This clone was seen more than once but under ten times. V is TRBV18 and J is TRBJ2-7, with TRBD1 matching 8 bases. The CDR3 totals 14 residues. From germline, CDR1 is KGHSH and CDR2 LQKENI. Trimming cost V 5 bases and J 3 bases; bases outside gene matches: 6. The CDR3, as DNA: TGTGCCAGCTCAAAGGGACAGGCCATCTACGAGCAGTACTTC. This codes for CASSKGQAIYEQYF.

J is TRBJ2-1 and V is TRBV2; 9 bases fit TRBD1. J lost 8 bases, V lost 4 bases, and 0 bases had no gene match. Germline V CDR1 and CDR2: SNHLY, FYNNEI. The CDR3 has 12 residues. The CDR3 is CASSGQGDEQFF. As DNA, the CDR3 is TGTGCCAGCAGTGGACAGGGGGATGAGCAGTTCTTC.

The rearrangement links TRBV5-4 to TRBJ2-1, with D maybe TRBD1 (6 bases). The CDR3 is 15 residues long. Germline values: CDR1 SGHNT, CDR2 YYREEE (reference sequence). V was pared by 2 bases and J by 6 bases, with 15 bases between. The CDR3 DNA reads as TGTGCCAGCAGCTTTATTATCCAGGGGTCCAATGAGCAGTTCTTC. Translated: CASSFIIQGSNEQFF. Supplemented by reference TRBV5-4 and TRBJ2-1, the full variable domain reads ETGVTQSPTHLIKTRGQQVTLRCSSQSGHNTVSWYQQALGQGPQFIFQYYREEENGRGNFPPRFSGLQFPNYSSELNVNALELDDSALYLCASSFIIQGSNEQFFGPGTRLTVL.

This rearrangement joins TRBV24-1 to TRBJ1-2; the match to TRBD1 covers 8 bases. CDR3 length equals 13 residues. Germline V gene lookup returns CDR1 KGHDR and CDR2 SFDVKD. Losses at the gene ends were 5 bases for V and 9 bases for J; bases not matched to a gene: 7. The CDR3 DNA follows: TGTGCCACCAGTGGGTGGACAGGGCAAAGCTACACCTTC. Protein product: CATSGWTGQSYTF.

V gene TRBV12-3 or TRBV12-4 combines with J gene TRBJ2-3; the match to TRBD1 covers 9 bases. The junction had 3 bases not matched to a gene; V was cut back by 4 bases and J by 7 bases. The CDR3 runs 13 residues. This CDR3 reads CASSWTGVNTQYF. CDR3 nucleotide sequence: TGTGCCAGCAGTTGGACAGGGGTAAATACGCAGTATTTT.

The CDR3, as DNA: TGTGCCAGCAGGAAAAGACAGGGCCCCGACTATAGCAATCAGCCCCAGCATTTT. This encodes CASRKRQGPDYSNQPQHF. The gene calls are TRBV2 and TRBJ1-5; 7 bases match TRBD1. This CDR3 has 18 residues. Per germline, CDR1 SNHLY and CDR2 FYNNEI. Trimming at V came to 6 bases and at J to 0 bases, leaving 14 bases not matched to a gene.

This clone is a singleton in its sample. The chain links TRBV19 to TRBJ2-2, with 12 bases that match TRBD2. Germline V gene sequence: CDR1 LNHDA, CDR2 SQIVND (reference sequence). The V gene end was trimmed by 6 bases and the J gene end by 4 bases; junction bases not matched to a gene: 9. The CDR3 runs 17 residues. CDR3 sequence: CASSLIKGLAGTGELFF. The CDR3 coding sequence is TGTGCCAGTAGCTTAATAAAGGGACTAGCGGGCACCGGGGAGCTGTTTTTT.

The V gene is TRBV2, the J gene TRBJ1-5; 11 bases align to TRBD1. The V gene's germline CDR1 is SNHLY and CDR2 FYNNEI. The CDR3 is 16 residues long. The V gene end was trimmed by 5 bases and the J gene end by 6 bases; junction bases not matched to a gene: 9. The CDR3 sequence is CASSFDRTGGTQPQHF. The DNA for the CDR3 is TGTGCCAGCAGTTTTGACAGGACAGGGGGCACTCAGCCCCAGCATTTT.

This chain connects TRBV7-2 to TRBJ2-1; D ambiguous. The length of the CDR3 is 12 residues. V lost 5 bases, J lost 11 bases, and 13 bases lay in between. Germline V gene lookup returns CDR1 SGHTA and CDR2 FQGNSA. The CDR3 DNA follows: TGTGCCAGCAGCCGCCCTACTGAGAAGCAGTTCTTC. Its translation: CASSRPTEKQFF. The whole variable domain, filled in from reference TRBV7-2 and TRBJ2-1, reads GAGVSQSPSNKVTEKGKDVELRCDPISGHTALYWYRQSLGQGLEFLIYFQGNSAPDKSGLPSDRFSAERTGGSVSTLTIQRTQQEDSAVYLCASSRPTEKQFFGPGTRLTVL.

The V gene is TRBV3-1 (or the pseudogene TRBV3-2), the J gene TRBJ2-5; 9 bases are shared with TRBD1. Per the germline V gene, CDR1 is LGHDT and CDR2 is YNNKEL (reference sequence). The CDR3 loop spans 13 amino acids. V lost 7 bases and J lost 4; bases outside the gene matches: 4. Here the CDR3 reads CASTGTGTETQYF. The CDR3 bases are TGTGCCAGCACCGGGACAGGGACAGAGACCCAGTACTTC.

The rearrangement joins TRBV29-1 to TRBJ2-1; tentative D call: TRBD2 (5 bases). This CDR3 contains 13 residues. Germline loops: CDR1 SQVTM, CDR2 ANQGSEA. The CDR3 here is CGSNRDGYNEQFF. CDR3 nucleotide sequence: TGCGGGAGTAATCGAGACGGCTACAATGAGCAGTTCTTC.